This T cell receptor beta chain appears in the sequencing data of a study of blood T cell repertoires in COVID-19. Study-level information: Sites across the United States, Italy and Spain contributed samples from acute and convalescent COVID-19.

V trimming: 4 bases; J trimming: 2 bases; junction bases outside the gene matches: 7. The germline gives CDR1 SGHTA, CDR2 FQGNSA. The CDR3 has 15 residues. Enrolled through a virtual design, the participants were between 18 and 89 years of age and came from about two dozen US areas. Symptom resolution, clearance, or two negative PCRs marked donors in Cohort 3 as recovered. The assay was immunoSEQ multiplex PCR, and TCRdb's table has in-frame clones only and misses some. This table has 230,000 or so clones, about 87% appearing once. Input material: PBMCs or T cells enriched from blood (not recorded which). The chain links TRBV7-2 to TRBJ1-1, with TRBD1 identical over 7 bases. This TCR was sampled from a woman younger than 45 who had recovered from COVID-19. The CDR3 sequence is CASSYRDRINTEAFF. The CDR3 region has the DNA TGTGCCAGCAGCTATAGGGACAGAATCAACACTGAAGCTTTCTTT.